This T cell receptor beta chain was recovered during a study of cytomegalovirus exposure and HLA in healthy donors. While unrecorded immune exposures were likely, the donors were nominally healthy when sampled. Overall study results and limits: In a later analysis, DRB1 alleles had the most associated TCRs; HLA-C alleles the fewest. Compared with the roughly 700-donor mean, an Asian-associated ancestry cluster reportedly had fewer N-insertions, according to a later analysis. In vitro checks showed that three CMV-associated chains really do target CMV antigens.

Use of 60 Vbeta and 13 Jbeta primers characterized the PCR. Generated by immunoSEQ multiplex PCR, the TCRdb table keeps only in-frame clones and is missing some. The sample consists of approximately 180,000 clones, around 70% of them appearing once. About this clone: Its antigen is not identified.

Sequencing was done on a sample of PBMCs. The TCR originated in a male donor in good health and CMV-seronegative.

The CDR3 here is CASSYSRLNHGYTF. The CDR3 bases are TGTGCCAGCAGTTACTCGCGGCTAAACCATGGCTACACCTTC. The chain carries TRBV6-5 and TRBJ1-2; unclear D gene. Trimming took off 0 bases at V and 6 bases at J, with 11 bases between the two ends. Germline lookup yields CDR1 MNHEY and CDR2 SVGAGI. CDR3 length: 14 residues.